The 11 T cell receptor beta chains below come from one sample, sequenced in a study of response to subunit inactivated influenza vaccine. TCRdb reanalysed the RT-PCR reads using MiXCR and keeps one entry per CDR3 protein. Found here are some 500,000 distinct CDR3 sequences, roughly 23% of them singletons; the top ten hold over 1.5%. This sample comprised CD4+ T cells sorted from PBMCs, obtained about 5 days after vaccination. These receptors came from a man aged 50 or older who received an inactivated influenza vaccine.

This clonotype was seen a handful of times. The chain links TRBV6-1 to TRBJ2-1, with 7 bases fitting TRBD2. The CDR3 runs 15 residues. The germline CDR1 and CDR2 sequences are MNHNS and SASEGT. After removal of 7 bases from V and 7 bases from J, the junction contained 13 bases not matched to a gene. The CDR3 nucleotides are TGTGCCAGCAACCTGGCTAGCGGCTTTGGGAATGAGCAGTTCTTC. Protein sequence: CASNLASGFGNEQFF.

The chain has TRBV6-5 and TRBJ1-1, with TRBD1 matching over 9 bases. V shed 6 bases, J shed 4 bases, and the junction held 6 bases outside the gene matches. Germline V CDR1 and CDR2: MNHEY, SVGAGI. This CDR3 comprises 14 residues. CDR3 coding DNA: TGTGCCAGCAGGTACAGGGGGCGACTCACTGAAGCTTTCTTT. This sequence encodes CASRYRGRLTEAFF.

This clonotype turned up a few times. The rearrangement joins TRBV3-1 to TRBJ2-7; D is unclear. Trimming shortened V by 1 base and J by 4 bases, and 5 bases separated the two germline ends. The CDR3 runs to 12 residues. Germline V CDR1 and CDR2: LGHDT, YNNKEL (reference sequence). The chain's CDR3 is CASSQVFYEQYF. For the CDR3, the DNA is TGTGCCAGCAGCCAAGTCTTTTACGAGCAGTACTTC.

The rearrangement joins TRBV5-1 to TRBJ2-7; TRBD2 matches at 10 bases. This CDR3 spans 15 amino acids. Germline assignment: CDR1 SGHRS and CDR2 YFSETQ. V lost 1 base and J lost 5; bases outside the gene matches: 6. The CDR3 protein is CASSLSSGRLNEQYF. The DNA for the CDR3 is TGCGCCAGCAGCTTGTCTAGCGGGAGACTGAACGAGCAGTACTTC.

This chain connects TRBV6-5 to TRBJ2-3; a weak D match, TRBD2 (6 bases). CDR1 and CDR2 from the germline V gene are MNHEY and SVGAGI. Trimming left V 2 bases short and J 3 bases short, with 12 bases between. The CDR3 sequence is 15 residues long. CDR3 protein: CASSYGTSLTDTQYF. The CDR3 DNA reads as TGTGCCAGCAGTTACGGGACTTCCCTGACAGATACGCAGTATTTT.

A note on this clonotype: Relative to the germline gene, one junction end is altered; a read error may explain this. V is TRBV5-1 and J is TRBJ1-1; D is unresolved. The CDR3 has 14 residues. Germline loops: CDR1 SGHRS, CDR2 YFSETQ. CDR3 in amino acids: CASHPRIPPGEDFF. CDR3 nucleotide sequence: TGCGCCAGCCATCCAAGGATCCCACCTGGGGAAGATTTCTTT.

As for this clonotype: This may stem from a read error, because a much larger clone lies one nucleotide away. The chain has TRBV4-2 and TRBJ1-1; D remains unclear. The germline V gene has CDR1 LGHNA and CDR2 YNFKEQ. This CDR3 spans 13 amino acids. V dropped 1 base and J dropped 3 bases, with 6 bases sitting between them. The CDR3 here is CASSQVRDTEAFF. CDR3 DNA: TGTGCCAGCAGCCAAGTTCGGGACACTGAAGCTTTCTTT.

There are a few counts of this clonotype. The chain carries TRBV5-5 and TRBJ2-7, with 12 bases fitting TRBD2. Germline lookup yields CDR1 SGHKS and CDR2 YYEKEE (reference sequence). Losses at the gene ends were 4 bases for V and 4 bases for J; bases not matched to a gene: 9. The CDR3 sequence is 16 residues long. This CDR3 reads CASSQGLAGRIYEQYF. CDR3 DNA sequence: TGTGCCAGCAGCCAAGGACTAGCGGGGCGGATTTACGAGCAGTACTTC.

This clonotype was detected a few times. The chain links TRBV6-1 to TRBJ2-5; 8 positions agree with TRBD1. The CDR3 is 13 residues long. The V gene's germline CDR1 is MNHNS and CDR2 SASEGT. With 6 bases clipped from V and 5 bases from J, the junction kept 5 bases outside the gene matches. Here the CDR3 reads CASRLSGGETQYF. CDR3 coding DNA: TGTGCCAGCAGGCTTTCAGGGGGCGAGACCCAGTACTTC.

This clonotype was detected only a few times. This chain connects TRBV7-2 to TRBJ2-1, with 13 bases lining up with TRBD2. This CDR3 region has 15 residues. V shed 1 base and J 10 bases; nucleotides not matched to a gene: 4. Germline CDR1 SGHTA, CDR2 FQGNSA. The CDR3 bases are TGTGCCAGCAGCTTAGAACTGACTAGCGGGAGGGAGCAGTTCTTC. Protein product: CASSLELTSGREQFF. The full variable domain, with the rest looked up from reference TRBV7-2 and TRBJ2-1, is GAGVSQSPSNKVTEKGKDVELRCDPISGHTALYWYRQSLGQGLEFLIYFQGNSAPDKSGLPSDRFSAERTGGSVSTLTIQRTQQEDSAVYLCASSLELTSGREQFFGPGTRLTVL.

This clonotype was recorded only once. The V gene is TRBV11-2, the J gene TRBJ2-3, with 14 bases matching TRBD2. J gave up 8 bases and V 4 bases, and 8 bases lay outside the gene matches. The germline V gene encodes CDR1 SGHAT and CDR2 FQNNGV. CDR3 length: 16 residues. This CDR3 reads CASSSTTSGGASTQYF. DNA of the CDR3: TGTGCCAGCAGCTCCACGACTAGCGGGGGGGCCTCTACGCAGTATTTT.